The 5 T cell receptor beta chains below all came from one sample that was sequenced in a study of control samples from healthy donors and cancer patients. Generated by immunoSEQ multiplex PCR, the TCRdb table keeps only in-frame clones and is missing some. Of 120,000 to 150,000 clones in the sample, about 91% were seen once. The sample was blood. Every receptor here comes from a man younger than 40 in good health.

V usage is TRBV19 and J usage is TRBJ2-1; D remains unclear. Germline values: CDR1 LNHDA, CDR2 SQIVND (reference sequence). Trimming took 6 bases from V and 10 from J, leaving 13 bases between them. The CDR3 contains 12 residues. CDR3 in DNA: TGTGCCAGTAGCCCTCTAGGCCGCGAGCAGTTCTTC. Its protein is CASSPLGREQFF. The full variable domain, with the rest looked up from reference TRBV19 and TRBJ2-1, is DGGITQSPKYLFRKEGQNVTLSCEQNLNHDAMYWYRQDPGQGLRLIYYSQIVNDFQKGDIAEGYSVSREKKESFPLTVTSAQKNPTAFYLCASSPLGREQFFGPGTRLTVL.

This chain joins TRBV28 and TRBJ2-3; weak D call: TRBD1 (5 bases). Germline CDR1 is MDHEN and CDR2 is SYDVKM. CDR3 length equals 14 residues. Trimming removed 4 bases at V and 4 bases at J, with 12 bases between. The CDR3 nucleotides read TGTGCCAGCAGTTATATCAGGGATGCAGATACGCAGTATTTT. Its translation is CASSYIRDADTQYF.

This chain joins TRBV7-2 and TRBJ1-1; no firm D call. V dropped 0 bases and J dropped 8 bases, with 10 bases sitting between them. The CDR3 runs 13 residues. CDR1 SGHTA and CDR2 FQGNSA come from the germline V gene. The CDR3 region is CASSLALGSEAFF. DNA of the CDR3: TGTGCCAGCAGCTTAGCGCTTGGGTCGGAAGCTTTCTTT.

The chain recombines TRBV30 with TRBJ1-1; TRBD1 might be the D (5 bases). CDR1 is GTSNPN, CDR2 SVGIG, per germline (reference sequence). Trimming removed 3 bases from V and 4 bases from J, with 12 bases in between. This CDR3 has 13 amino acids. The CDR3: CAWSTGFGTEAFF. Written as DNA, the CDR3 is TGTGCCTGGAGCACAGGCTTTGGCACTGAAGCTTTCTTT.

CDR3 amino acids: CASSLVVTGGDTQYF. CDR3 coding DNA: TGTGCCAGCAGTTTGGTGGTGACAGGTGGAGATACGCAGTATTTT. The V gene is TRBV28, the J gene TRBJ2-3; tentatively, D is TRBD1 (6 bases). The V and J ends lost 3 bases and 5 bases respectively, with 15 bases between them. CDR3 length equals 15 residues. Germline values: CDR1 MDHEN, CDR2 SYDVKM.